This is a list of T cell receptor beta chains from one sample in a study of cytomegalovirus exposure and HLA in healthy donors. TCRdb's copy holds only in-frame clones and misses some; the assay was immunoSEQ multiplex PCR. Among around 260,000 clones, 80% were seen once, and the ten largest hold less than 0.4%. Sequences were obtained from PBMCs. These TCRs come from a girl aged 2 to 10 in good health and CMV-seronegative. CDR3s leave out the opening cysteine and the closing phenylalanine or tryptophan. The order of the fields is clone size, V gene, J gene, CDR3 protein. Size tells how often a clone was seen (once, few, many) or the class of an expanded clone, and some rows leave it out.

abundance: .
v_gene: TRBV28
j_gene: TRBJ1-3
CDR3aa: ATNQGGIGNTIY

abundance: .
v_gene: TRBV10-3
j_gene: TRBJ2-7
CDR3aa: AISGPEGASLDEQY

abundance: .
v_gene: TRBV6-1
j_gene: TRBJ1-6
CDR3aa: ASTVAGALNSPLH

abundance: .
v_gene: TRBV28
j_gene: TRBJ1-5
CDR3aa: ASSLYQGANQPQH

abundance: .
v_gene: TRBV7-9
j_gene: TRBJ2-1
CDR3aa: ASSQPSGSSYNEQF

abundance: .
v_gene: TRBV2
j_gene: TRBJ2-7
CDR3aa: ASIPAGGPTNAYEQY

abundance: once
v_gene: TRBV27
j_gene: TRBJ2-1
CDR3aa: ASRLGGDEQF

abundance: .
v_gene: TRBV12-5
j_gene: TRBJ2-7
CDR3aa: ASADGRFDEQY

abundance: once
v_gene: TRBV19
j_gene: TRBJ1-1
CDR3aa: ASSMRGAGYGTEAF

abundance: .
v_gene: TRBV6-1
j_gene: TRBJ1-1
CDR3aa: ASARQGDTEAF

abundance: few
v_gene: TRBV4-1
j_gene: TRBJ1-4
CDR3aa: ASSQAFQREKLF

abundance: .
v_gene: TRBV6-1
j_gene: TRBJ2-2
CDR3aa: ASLAWEANTGELF

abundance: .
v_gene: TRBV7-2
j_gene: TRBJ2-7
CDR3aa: ASSSRTGRTEQY

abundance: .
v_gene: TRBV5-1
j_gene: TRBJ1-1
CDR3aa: ASSLLRGGARECRAF

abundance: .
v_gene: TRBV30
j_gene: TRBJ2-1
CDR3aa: AWSGGGDLF

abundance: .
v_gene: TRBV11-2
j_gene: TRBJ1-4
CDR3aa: ASSSRQVATNEKLF

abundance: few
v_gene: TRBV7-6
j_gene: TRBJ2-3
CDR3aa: ASSPSGGANWITDTQY

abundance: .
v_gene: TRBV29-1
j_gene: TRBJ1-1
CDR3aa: SVRADRLNTEAF

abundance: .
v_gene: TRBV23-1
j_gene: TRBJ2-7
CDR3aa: ASSQSPSSGRPEGYEQY

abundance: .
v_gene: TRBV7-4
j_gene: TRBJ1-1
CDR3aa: ASSFPEAF

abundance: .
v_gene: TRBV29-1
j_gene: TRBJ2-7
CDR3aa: SVGAGLRYEQY

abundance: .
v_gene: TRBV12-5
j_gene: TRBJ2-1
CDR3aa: ASGSILGGNEQF

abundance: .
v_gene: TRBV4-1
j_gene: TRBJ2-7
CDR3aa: ASSHSERSYEQY

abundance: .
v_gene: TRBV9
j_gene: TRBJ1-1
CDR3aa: ASSPSTGEAF

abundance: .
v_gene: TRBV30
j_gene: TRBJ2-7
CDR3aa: AWSAGQGYEQY

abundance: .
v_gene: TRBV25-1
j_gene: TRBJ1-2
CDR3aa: ASSNGGAYGYT

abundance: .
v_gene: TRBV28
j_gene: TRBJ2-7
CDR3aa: ASSPWGGSSYEQY

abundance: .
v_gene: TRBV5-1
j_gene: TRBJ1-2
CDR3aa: ASSSPGQGYGDYGYT

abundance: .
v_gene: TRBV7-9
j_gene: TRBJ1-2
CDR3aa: ASSLVRGGNYGYT

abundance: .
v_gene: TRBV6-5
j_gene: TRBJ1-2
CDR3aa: ASRPDRNYGYT

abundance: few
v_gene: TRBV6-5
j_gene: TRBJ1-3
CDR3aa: ASRSVVSGNTIY

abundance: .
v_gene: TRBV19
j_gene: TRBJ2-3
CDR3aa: ASTEGRFNTQY

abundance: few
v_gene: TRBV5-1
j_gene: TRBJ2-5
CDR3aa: ASALTPSGGEETQY

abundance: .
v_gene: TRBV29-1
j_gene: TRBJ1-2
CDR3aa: SVGGQNYGYT

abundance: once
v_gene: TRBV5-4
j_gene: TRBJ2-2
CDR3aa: ASSLSGVSGAGELF

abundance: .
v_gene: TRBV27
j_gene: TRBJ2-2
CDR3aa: ASSARRDTGELF

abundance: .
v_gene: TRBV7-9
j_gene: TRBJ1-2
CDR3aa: ASSRGQLYGYT

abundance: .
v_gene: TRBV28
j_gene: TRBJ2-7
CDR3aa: ASSPTSGRWDEQY

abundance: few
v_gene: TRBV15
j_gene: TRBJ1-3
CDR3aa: ATSSPGTGNTIY

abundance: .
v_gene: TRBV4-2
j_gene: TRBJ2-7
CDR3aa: ASNIRASNSYEQY

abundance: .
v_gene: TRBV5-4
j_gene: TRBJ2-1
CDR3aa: ASSLSSYNEQF

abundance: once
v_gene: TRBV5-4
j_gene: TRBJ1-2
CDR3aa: ASSPDKNYGYT

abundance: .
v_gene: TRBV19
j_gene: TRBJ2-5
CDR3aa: ASTRAIGQGAGETQY

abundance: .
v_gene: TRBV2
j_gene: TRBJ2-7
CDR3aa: ASRRGLYEQY

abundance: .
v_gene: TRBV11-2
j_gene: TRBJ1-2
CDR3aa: ASSLGQRDRNYGYT